Described below is a single T cell receptor beta chain sequence and its context. Germline V CDR1 and CDR2: SGHVS, FNYEAQ. This CDR3 is built from 18 residues. J lost 2 bases, V lost 4 bases, and 8 bases had no gene match. This sample was included in a study of CD8 T cells in Susac syndrome. Random hexamers were used to reverse transcribe the RNA input (roughly 0.5 to 1 ug). TCRdb called the immunoSEQ multiplex PCR reads again in MiXCR, with one record for every CDR3 protein. This table has about 150,000 distinct CDR3 sequences, about 95% appearing once. Sequencing of TCR beta was carried out in blood CD8+ and CD4+ T cells.

The J gene is TRBJ2-5, the V gene TRBV7-6; TRBD2 agrees at 15 bases. The receptor comes from a human donor with Susac syndrome. Sequenced input: CD4+ T cells from PBMCs. The CDR3 region is CASSWTSGGALGQETQYF. DNA of the CDR3: TGTGCCAGCAGCTGGACTAGCGGGGGGGCCTTGGGGCAAGAGACCCAGTACTTC.